The entry that follows covers one TCR beta chain sequence. Its antigen is undetermined. This record belongs to a study of CD8 T cells in ankylosing spondylitis. The CDR3 covers 14 residues. CDR1 and CDR2 from the germline V gene are MNHEY and SVGEGT. Trimming cost V 7 bases and J 5 bases; bases outside gene matches: 11. The authors made TCR beta libraries by quantitative 5'-RACE with molecular barcodes. TCRdb re-called the 5' RACE reads with MiXCR, one entry per CDR3 protein. The sample has roughly 440,000 distinct CDR3 sequences; about a sixth are singletons. General study findings and limits: A motif of eight highly homologous TCR beta variants was seen as apparently characteristic of ankylosing spondylitis blood. Disease-linked clones reportedly concentrated significantly in matched ankylosing spondylitis synovial fluid. Earlier authors reported some of these motif variants in reactive arthritis synovial fluid and blood.

Material for sequencing was blood, either unsorted or a sorted T cell fraction (not recorded which). The chain recombines TRBV6-2 or TRBV6-3 with TRBJ2-7; 7 bases match TRBD2. This sequence originates from a male donor with ankylosing spondylitis. Here the CDR3 DNA reads TGTGCCAGCAAACCGGGCGGGAGTCTTAACGAGCAGTACTTC. It translates to CASKPGGSLNEQYF.